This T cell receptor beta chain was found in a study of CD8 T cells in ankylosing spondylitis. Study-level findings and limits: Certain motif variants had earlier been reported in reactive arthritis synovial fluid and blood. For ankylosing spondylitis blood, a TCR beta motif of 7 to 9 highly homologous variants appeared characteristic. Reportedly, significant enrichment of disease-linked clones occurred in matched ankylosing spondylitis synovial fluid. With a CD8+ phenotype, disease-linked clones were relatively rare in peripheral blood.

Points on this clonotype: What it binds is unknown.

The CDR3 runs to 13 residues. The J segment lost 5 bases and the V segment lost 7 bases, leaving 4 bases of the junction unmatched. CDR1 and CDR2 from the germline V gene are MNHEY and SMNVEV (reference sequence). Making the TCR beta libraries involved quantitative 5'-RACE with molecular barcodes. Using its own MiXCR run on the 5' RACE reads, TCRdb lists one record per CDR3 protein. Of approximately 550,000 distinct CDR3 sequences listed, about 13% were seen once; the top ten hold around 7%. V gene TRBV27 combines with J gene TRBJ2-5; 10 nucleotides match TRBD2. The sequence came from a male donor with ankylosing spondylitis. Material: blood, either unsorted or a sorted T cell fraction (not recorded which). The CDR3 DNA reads TGTGCCAGCACTAGCGGGAGTGGGGAGACCCAGTACTTC. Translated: CASTSGSGETQYF.